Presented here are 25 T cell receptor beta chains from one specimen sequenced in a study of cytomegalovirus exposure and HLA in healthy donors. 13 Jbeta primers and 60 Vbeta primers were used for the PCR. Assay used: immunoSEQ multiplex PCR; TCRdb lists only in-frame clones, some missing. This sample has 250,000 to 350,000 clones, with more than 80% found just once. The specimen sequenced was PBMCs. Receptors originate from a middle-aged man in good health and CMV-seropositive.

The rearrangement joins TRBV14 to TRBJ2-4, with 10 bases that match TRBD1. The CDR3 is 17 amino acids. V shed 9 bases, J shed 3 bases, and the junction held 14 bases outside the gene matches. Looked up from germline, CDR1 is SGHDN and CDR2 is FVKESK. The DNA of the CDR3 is TGTGCCAGACGTACTTCCCGGGACAGGGGAATCAAAAACATTCAGTACTTC. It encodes CARRTSRDRGIKNIQYF.

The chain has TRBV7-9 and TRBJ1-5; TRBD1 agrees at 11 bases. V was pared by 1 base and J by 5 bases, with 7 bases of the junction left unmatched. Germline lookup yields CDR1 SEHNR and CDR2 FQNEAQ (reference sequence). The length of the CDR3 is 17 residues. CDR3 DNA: TGTGCCAGCAGCTTAGTGGGACAGGGGGTTCGTGATCAGCCCCAGCATTTT. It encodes CASSLVGQGVRDQPQHF.

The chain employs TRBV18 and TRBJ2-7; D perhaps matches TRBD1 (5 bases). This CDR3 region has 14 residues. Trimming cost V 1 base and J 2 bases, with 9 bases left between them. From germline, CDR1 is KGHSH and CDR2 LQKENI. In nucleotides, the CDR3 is TGTGCCAGCTCACCACAGCAGGGCCCCTACGAGCAGTACTTC. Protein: CASSPQQGPYEQYF.

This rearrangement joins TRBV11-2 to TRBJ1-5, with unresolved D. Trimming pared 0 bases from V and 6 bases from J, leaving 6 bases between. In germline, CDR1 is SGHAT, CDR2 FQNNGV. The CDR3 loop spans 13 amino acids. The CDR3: CASSLDLGQPQHF. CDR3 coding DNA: TGTGCCAGCAGCTTAGATCTCGGTCAGCCCCAGCATTTT.

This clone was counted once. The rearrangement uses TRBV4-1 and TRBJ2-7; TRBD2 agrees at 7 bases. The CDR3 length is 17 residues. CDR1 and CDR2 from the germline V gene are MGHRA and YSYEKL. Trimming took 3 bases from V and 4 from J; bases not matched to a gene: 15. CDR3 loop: CASSHPLRSGISYEQYF. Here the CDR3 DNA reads TGCGCCAGCAGCCATCCCCTGAGGAGCGGGATTTCATACGAGCAGTACTTC.

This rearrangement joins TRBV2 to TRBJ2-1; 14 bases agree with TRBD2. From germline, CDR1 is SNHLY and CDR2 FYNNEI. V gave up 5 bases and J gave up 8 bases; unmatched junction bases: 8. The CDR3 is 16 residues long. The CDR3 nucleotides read TGTGCCAGCAGTTCGCCGACTAGCGGGAGGGGGGATGAGCAGTTCTTC. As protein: CASSSPTSGRGDEQFF. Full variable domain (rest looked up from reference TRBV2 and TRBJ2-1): EPEVTQTPSHQVTQMGQEVILRCVPISNHLYFYWYRQILGQKVEFLVSFYNNEISEKSEIFDDQFSVERPDGSNFTLKIRSTKLEDSAMYFCASSSPTSGRGDEQFFGPGTRLTVL.

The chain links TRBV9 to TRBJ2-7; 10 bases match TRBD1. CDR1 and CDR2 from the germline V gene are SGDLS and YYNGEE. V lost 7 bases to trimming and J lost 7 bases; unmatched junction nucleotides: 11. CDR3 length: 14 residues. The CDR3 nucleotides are TGTGCCAGCTCCCCGGGACAGGGGCGGAGAGAGCAGTACTTC. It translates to CASSPGQGRREQYF.

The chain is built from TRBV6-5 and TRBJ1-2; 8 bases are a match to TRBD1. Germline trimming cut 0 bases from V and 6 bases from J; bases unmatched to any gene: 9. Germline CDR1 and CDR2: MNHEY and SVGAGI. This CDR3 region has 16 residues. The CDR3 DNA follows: TGTGCCAGCAGTTACTCAGGACAGGGAAGCGGAGATGGCTACACCTTC. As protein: CASSYSGQGSGDGYTF.

The CDR3 DNA is TGCGCCAGCAGCTTGGGGCAGAGCGACTATGGCTACACCTTC. As protein: CASSLGQSDYGYTF. The chain has TRBV5-1 and TRBJ1-2; D is unresolved. The length of the CDR3 is 14 residues. Germline CDR1 and CDR2: SGHRS and YFSETQ. The V end was cut by 0 bases, the J end by 3 bases, with 9 bases between.

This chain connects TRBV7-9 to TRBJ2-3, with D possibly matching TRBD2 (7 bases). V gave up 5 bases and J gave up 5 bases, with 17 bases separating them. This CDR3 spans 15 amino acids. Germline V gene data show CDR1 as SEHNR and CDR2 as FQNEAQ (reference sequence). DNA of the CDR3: TGTGCCAGCAGCCCAACCGAGGGGGGGGGAGATACGCAGTATTTT. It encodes CASSPTEGGGDTQYF.

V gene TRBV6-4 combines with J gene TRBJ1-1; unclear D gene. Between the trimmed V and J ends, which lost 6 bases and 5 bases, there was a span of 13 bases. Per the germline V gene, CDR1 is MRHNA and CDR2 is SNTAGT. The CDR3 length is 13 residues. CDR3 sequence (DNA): TGTGCCAGCAGCCCACGGACGGGAACTGAAGCTTTCTTT. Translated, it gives CASSPRTGTEAFF.

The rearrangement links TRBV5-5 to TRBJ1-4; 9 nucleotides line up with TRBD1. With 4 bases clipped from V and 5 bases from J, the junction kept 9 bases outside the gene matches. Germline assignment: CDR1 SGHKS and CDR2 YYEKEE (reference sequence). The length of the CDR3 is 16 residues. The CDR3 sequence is CASSANPQGANEKLFF. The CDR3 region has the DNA TGTGCCAGCAGCGCCAACCCACAGGGGGCGAATGAAAAACTGTTTTTT.

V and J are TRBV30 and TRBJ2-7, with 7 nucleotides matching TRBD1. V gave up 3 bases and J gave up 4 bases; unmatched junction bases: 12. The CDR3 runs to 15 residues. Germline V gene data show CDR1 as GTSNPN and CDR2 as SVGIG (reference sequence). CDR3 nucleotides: TGTGCCTGGAGCATGGTGGGACAGCTCCCTTACGAGCAGTACTTC. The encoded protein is CAWSMVGQLPYEQYF. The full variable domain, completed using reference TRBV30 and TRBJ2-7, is SQTIHQWPATLVQPVGSPLSLECTVEGTSNPNLYWYRQAAGRGLQLLFYSVGIGQISSEVPQNLSASRPQDRQFILSSKKLLLSDSGFYLCAWSMVGQLPYEQYFGPGTRLTVT.

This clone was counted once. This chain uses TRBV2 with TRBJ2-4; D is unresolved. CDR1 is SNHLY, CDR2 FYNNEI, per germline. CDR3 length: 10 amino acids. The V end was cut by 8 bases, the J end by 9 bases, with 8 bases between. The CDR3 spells CASVIGIQYF. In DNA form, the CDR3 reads TGTGCCAGCGTGATCGGCATTCAGTACTTC.

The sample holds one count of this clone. The CDR3: CASSPGQGARYYEQYF. Written as DNA, the CDR3 is TGTGCCAGCTCACCGGGACAGGGGGCGCGGTACTACGAGCAGTACTTC. The V and J genes are TRBV18 and TRBJ2-7; 12 nucleotides match TRBD1. There are 16 residues in the CDR3. After removal of 3 bases from V and 3 bases from J, the junction contained 6 bases not matched to a gene. The germline gives CDR1 KGHSH, CDR2 LQKENI.

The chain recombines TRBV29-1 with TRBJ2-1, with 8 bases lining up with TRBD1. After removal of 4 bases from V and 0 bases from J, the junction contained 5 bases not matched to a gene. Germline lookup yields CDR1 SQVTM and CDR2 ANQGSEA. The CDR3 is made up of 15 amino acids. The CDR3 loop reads CSVVRTGNSYNEQFF. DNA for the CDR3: TGCAGCGTTGTTAGGACAGGGAACTCCTACAATGAGCAGTTCTTC.

CDR3 amino acids: CARRLRGSNQPQHF. CDR3 DNA sequence: TGTGCCCGTAGGCTCAGGGGAAGCAATCAGCCCCAGCATTTT. V gene TRBV21-1 combines with J gene TRBJ1-5; TRBD1 is the table's D call, not checked against the DNA. TRBV21-1 is an annotated pseudogene. This CDR3 is 14 amino acids long.

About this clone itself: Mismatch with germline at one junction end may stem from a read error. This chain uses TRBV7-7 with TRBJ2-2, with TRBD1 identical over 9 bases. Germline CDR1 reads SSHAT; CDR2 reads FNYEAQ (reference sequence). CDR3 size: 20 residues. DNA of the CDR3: TGTGCTAGCAGCTCCACAGGGGGACAGGGTAACGTTGGACCGGGCGGGGAGCTGTTTTTT. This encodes CASSSTGGQGNVGPGGELFF.

The CDR3 reads CASSLGVGQDPYEQYF. In DNA, the CDR3 is TGTGCCAGCAGCTTGGGAGTTGGACAGGATCCCTACGAGCAGTACTTC. This sequence joins TRBV11-3 and TRBJ2-7, with 7 bases that match TRBD1. This CDR3 comprises 16 residues. The germline V gene encodes CDR1 SGHNT and CDR2 YENEEA. Losses at the gene ends were 3 bases for V and 2 bases for J; bases not matched to a gene: 10.

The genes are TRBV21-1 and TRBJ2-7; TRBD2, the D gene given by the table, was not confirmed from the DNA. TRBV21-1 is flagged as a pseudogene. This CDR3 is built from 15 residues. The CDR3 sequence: CASRKGRESRYEQYF. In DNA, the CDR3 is TGTGCCAGCAGGAAAGGGCGGGAGTCCCGGTACGAGCAGTACTTC.

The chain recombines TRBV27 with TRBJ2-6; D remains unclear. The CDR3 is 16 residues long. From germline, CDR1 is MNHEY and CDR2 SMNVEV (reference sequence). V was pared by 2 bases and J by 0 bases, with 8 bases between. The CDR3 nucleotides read TGTGCCAGCAGTTTAACCAGGAACTCTGGGGCCAACGTCCTGACTTTC. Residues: CASSLTRNSGANVLTF.

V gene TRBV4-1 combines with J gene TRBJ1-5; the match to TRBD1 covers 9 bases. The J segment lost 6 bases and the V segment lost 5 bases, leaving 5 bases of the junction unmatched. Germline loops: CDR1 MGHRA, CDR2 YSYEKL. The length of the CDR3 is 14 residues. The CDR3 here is CASSSNRGPQPQHF. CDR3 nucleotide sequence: TGCGCCAGCAGCTCAAACAGGGGGCCTCAGCCCCAGCATTTT.

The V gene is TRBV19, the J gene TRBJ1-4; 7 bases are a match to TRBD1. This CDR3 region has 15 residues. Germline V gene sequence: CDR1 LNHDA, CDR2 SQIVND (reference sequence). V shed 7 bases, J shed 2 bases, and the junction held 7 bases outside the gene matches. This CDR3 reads CASTPMTGTNEKLFF. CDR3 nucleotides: TGTGCCAGTACTCCGATGACAGGGACTAATGAAAAACTGTTTTTT.

The CDR3: CAWRVGHTEAFF. CDR3 sequence (DNA): TGTGCCTGGAGGGTGGGGCACACTGAAGCTTTCTTT. The chain recombines TRBV30 with TRBJ1-1; TRBD1 is a possible D gene (5 bases). This CDR3 contains 12 residues. V was cut by 3 bases and J by 3 bases, with 8 bases left in between. Germline CDR1 and CDR2: GTSNPN and SVGIG (reference sequence).

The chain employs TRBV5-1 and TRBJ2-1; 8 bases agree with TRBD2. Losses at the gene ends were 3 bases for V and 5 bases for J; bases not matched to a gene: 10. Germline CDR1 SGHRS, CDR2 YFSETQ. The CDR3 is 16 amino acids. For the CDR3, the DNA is TGCGCCAGCAGCTCCTCCACTAGCGGCTACAACAATGAGCAGTTCTTC. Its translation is CASSSSTSGYNNEQFF.